Listed below are T cell receptor beta chains from one sample, sequenced in a study of cytomegalovirus exposure and HLA in healthy donors. This table comes from immunoSEQ multiplex PCR, and its TCRdb copy is limited to in-frame clones, with some not included. The sample consists of some 120,000 clones, roughly a tenth of them appearing once. Sequenced: PBMCs. The source of these receptors is a woman aged 18-29 years in good health and CMV-seropositive. Both conserved end residues are part of each CDR3. A D gene is named only where the DNA matches it firmly. Expanded clones get a size class; other rows say once, few or many, or leave the size out.

v_call,d_call,clone_size,j_call,cdr3_nt,cdr3_aa
TRBV10-1,TRBD2,few,TRBJ2-1,TGCGCCAGCAGTCGGGAGGTTCCCAGTGAGCAGTTCTTC,CASSREVPSEQFF
TRBV4-2,.,.,TRBJ2-5,TGTGTCAGCAGCCTGAGAGAGGCGGTAGTTGACGCGGAGACCCAGTACTTC,CVSSLREAVVDAETQYF
TRBV9,TRBD1,.,TRBJ2-2,TGTGCCAGCAGCGTAGGTTTTTTTTACAGCGGGACAGGGGACACCGGGGAGCTGTTTTTT,CASSVGFFYSGTGDTGELFF
TRBV7-8,.,.,TRBJ2-2,TGTGCCAGCAGCTTACTTTCCGGGGAGCTGTTTTTT,CASSLLSGELFF
TRBV2,.,few,TRBJ1-2,TGTGCCAGCAGTGAGGGAGTATACTATGGCTACACCTTC,CASSEGVYYGYTF
TRBV19,.,.,TRBJ2-3,TGTGCCAGTAGTCGCGGACAGTCCACAGATACGCAGTATTTT,CASSRGQSTDTQYF
TRBV6-1,TRBD1,.,TRBJ1-1,TGTGCCAGCACCATGACAGGGAGTCAATTCTTT,CASTMTGSQFF
TRBV19,.,.,TRBJ1-1,TGTGCCAGTAGTCCCCAGGGAGGCGAAGCTTTCTTT,CASSPQGGEAFF
TRBV28,.,few,TRBJ2-7,TGTGCCAGCAGTTTATTATCCAGGGAGCAGTACTTC,CASSLLSREQYF
TRBV9,TRBD2,few,TRBJ2-1,TGTGCCAGCAGCCCTAGCGGGAGCTCCTACAATGAGCAGTTCTTC,CASSPSGSSYNEQFF
TRBV6-6,TRBD1,.,TRBJ2-7,TGTGCCAGCAGTCATGGGACAGGGGACAACGAGCAGTACTTC,CASSHGTGDNEQYF
TRBV28,.,.,TRBJ1-2,TGTGCCAGCAGCGGACAGTATGGCTACACCTTC,CASSGQYGYTF
TRBV9,.,few,TRBJ1-1,TGTGCCAGCAGCGTAGCAGAAGGAGGCACTGAAGCTTTCTTT,CASSVAEGGTEAFF
TRBV11-2,.,.,TRBJ1-1,TGTGCCAGCAGCTTAGCACAGTCGTCTGAAGCTTTCTTT,CASSLAQSSEAFF
TRBV30,.,.,TRBJ2-7,TGTGCCTGGAGTCGGGTTACCTACGAGCAGTACTTC,CAWSRVTYEQYF
TRBV19,TRBD1,.,TRBJ1-1,TGTGCCAGTAGTATAGAGACAGGGGCACTTGGGACTGAAGCTTTCTTT,CASSIETGALGTEAFF
TRBV7-3,.,.,TRBJ2-1,TGTGCCAGCAGCTCCCCTCTTAGCGGCAACAATGAGCAGTTCTTC,CASSSPLSGNNEQFF
TRBV7-8,TRBD2,.,TRBJ2-5,TGTGCCAGCAGCTTAGGAGCGGGACTAGCGATGGGAGAGACCCAGTACTTC,CASSLGAGLAMGETQYF
TRBV19,TRBD1,.,TRBJ1-1,TGTGCCGCCCAACCCCAGGGGGCCCAGGGCACTGAAGCTTTCTTT,CAAQPQGAQGTEAFF
TRBV30,.,.,TRBJ2-7,TGTGCCTGGAGTGTATCCAGGCCCTACGAGCAGTACTTC,CAWSVSRPYEQYF
TRBV15,TRBD1,few,TRBJ1-5,TGTGCCACCAGCCACGACAGGGGTGATCAGCCCCAGCATTTT,CATSHDRGDQPQHF
TRBV15,TRBD1,few,TRBJ1-5,TGTGCCACCAGCAGAGATAGTATGGGGACAGGGACTTATTATAGCAATCAGCCCCAGCATTTT,CATSRDSMGTGTYYSNQPQHF
TRBV7-9,.,.,TRBJ1-1,TGTGCCAGCAGCTTAGTCCCAGGGGCCGCGATGAACACTGAAGCTTTCTTT,CASSLVPGAAMNTEAFF
TRBV4-1,.,.,TRBJ1-1,TGCGCCAGCAGCCGGGTTGACAATGAAGCTTTCTTT,CASSRVDNEAFF
TRBV27,.,few,TRBJ2-6,TGTGCCAGCAGTCCCAGTTCCTCTGGGGCCAACGTCCTGACTTTC,CASSPSSSGANVLTF
TRBV9,.,few,TRBJ1-1,TGTGCCAGCAGCGTAGTAACAGAAGCTTTCTTT,CASSVVTEAFF
TRBV4-1,.,.,TRBJ1-1,TGCGCCAGCAGCCAAGATCCCCTAGCCCGGGCTGAAGCTTTCTTT,CASSQDPLARAEAFF
TRBV6-6,.,few,TRBJ1-1,TGTGCCAGCAGTTACTCCCTAGGGGATAACACTGAAGCTTTCTTT,CASSYSLGDNTEAFF
TRBV4-1,TRBD1,.,TRBJ1-5,TGCGCCAGCAGCGACGCCGGGACAGGGTCTCAGCCCCAGCATTTT,CASSDAGTGSQPQHF
TRBV11-2,.,few,TRBJ1-1,TGTGCCAGCAGTCCCGATCCAGACAGGAACACTGAAGCTTTCTTT,CASSPDPDRNTEAFF
TRBV7-3,.,few,TRBJ2-7,TGTGCCAGCAGCTTAGATGGGAGAAGCGGGTACTACGAGCAGTACTTC,CASSLDGRSGYYEQYF
TRBV10-3,TRBD1,.,TRBJ2-5,TGTGCCATCAGTGGACAGGGACAACAAGAGACCCAGTACTTC,CAISGQGQQETQYF
TRBV28,TRBD2,.,TRBJ2-2,TGTGCCAGCGATTCTAGCGGGAGGGACACCGGGGAGCTGTTTTTT,CASDSSGRDTGELFF
TRBV6-6,.,few,TRBJ2-1,TGTGCCAGCAGCAGGACTCCGGGTGAGCAGTTCTTC,CASSRTPGEQFF
TRBV11-3,TRBD1,.,TRBJ1-1,TGTGCCAGCAGCTCGTTAGGACAGGGCGACACTGAAGCTTTCTTT,CASSSLGQGDTEAFF
TRBV6-1,.,.,TRBJ1-1,TGTGCCAGCACCCTCCTCCTCGAGGACACTGAAGCTTTCTTT,CASTLLLEDTEAFF
TRBV7-3,.,.,TRBJ2-1,TGTGCCAGCAGCACGGACTCGAGCTCCTACAATGAGCAGTTCTTC,CASSTDSSSYNEQFF
TRBV7-6,.,few,TRBJ2-3,TGTGCCAGCAGCCCTACATCAGGCGGGAACACAGATACGCAGTATTTT,CASSPTSGGNTDTQYF
TRBV6-1,.,few,TRBJ2-7,TGTGCCAGCTGTCGGTTTTCTAGAGGTTCTGGCGAGCAGTACTTC,CASCRFSRGSGEQYF
TRBV5-1,.,.,TRBJ1-3,TGCGCCAGCAGCGGAGTTAATGGAAACACCATATATTTT,CASSGVNGNTIYF
TRBV4-1,TRBD2,.,TRBJ2-3,TGCGCCAGCAGCCCAAGAAAGGTGAGAGCGGGAGGGGGTACAGATACGCAGTATTTT,CASSPRKVRAGGGTDTQYF
TRBV28,.,.,TRBJ1-1,TGTGCCAGTCAGGAGAACACTGAAGCTTTCTTT,CASQENTEAFF
TRBV6-5,.,few,TRBJ2-1,TGTGCCAGCAGTCAAGACGGGTACTACAATGAGCAGTTCTTC,CASSQDGYYNEQFF
TRBV18,TRBD2,.,TRBJ2-1,TGTGCCAGCTCACCGCTAGCGGGAGGGTCCTACAATGAGCAGTTCTTC,CASSPLAGGSYNEQFF
TRBV4-1,.,.,TRBJ1-5,TGCGCCAGCAGCCAAGATGACCAGGGAGGACAGCCCCAGCATTTT,CASSQDDQGGQPQHF
TRBV30,TRBD2,.,TRBJ2-7,TGTGCCTGGAGCCTAGCGGGAGGGTCCTACGAGCAGTACTTC,CAWSLAGGSYEQYF
TRBV15,TRBD1,few,TRBJ2-4,TGTGCCACCAGCAGAACCACTGGGACAGGGCAAAACATTCAGTACTTC,CATSRTTGTGQNIQYF
TRBV6-5,TRBD1,.,TRBJ1-1,TGTGCCAGCAGTCCCGGGACAGGGGGGAACACTGAAGCTTTCTTT,CASSPGTGGNTEAFF
TRBV6-4,.,.,TRBJ2-1,TGTGCCAGCAGTGACTCTAGCGGCTACAATGAGCAGTTCTTC,CASSDSSGYNEQFF
TRBV2,.,.,TRBJ2-7,TGTGCCAGCAGTGAAGCGCGGAGTCGCGAGCAGTACTTC,CASSEARSREQYF
TRBV6-1,TRBD2,.,TRBJ2-1,TGTGCCAGTCAAATGACTAGCGAGCAGTTCTTC,CASQMTSEQFF
TRBV5-4,.,.,TRBJ2-7,TGTGCCAGCAGCTGGCCCGCCTCGGAGTTCTACGAGCAGTACTTC,CASSWPASEFYEQYF